The 21 T cell receptor beta chains below come from one sample, sequenced in a study of blood T cells in healthy people across ages. With a J-beta primer mix and a sample-barcoded 5' primer, a second PCR ran about 7 to 12 cycles. One entry per CDR3 protein, called by TCRdb with MiXCR from the 5' RACE reads. The data hold roughly 2 million distinct CDR3 sequences, with around 50% observed a single time. Sequencing was performed on blood. Receptor source: a woman in her thirties or forties in good health.

This clonotype was counted ten times or more. The chain carries TRBV5-1 and TRBJ2-3; 9 positions agree with TRBD2. CDR1 and CDR2 from the germline V gene are SGHRS and YFSETQ. With V trimmed by 3 bases and J by 4 bases, 9 bases remained unmatched. The CDR3 length is 16 residues. CDR3 amino acids: CASSSTGTSYADTQYF. Written as DNA, the CDR3 is TGCGCCAGCAGCTCAACCGGGACTAGCTACGCAGATACGCAGTATTTT.

The chain has TRBV4-3 and TRBJ2-3; 9 bases are shared with TRBD2. Trimming removed 1 base from V and 0 bases from J; junction bases left unmatched: 5. There are 17 residues in the CDR3. CDR1 is LGHNA, CDR2 YSLEER, per germline. The CDR3 nucleotides read TGCGCCAGCAGCCAAGGCGGGGGGGCCCCTAGCACAGATACGCAGTATTTT. It encodes CASSQGGGAPSTDTQYF.

V is TRBV11-1 and J is TRBJ2-2, with TRBD1 identical over 10 bases. Looked up from germline, CDR1 is SGHAT and CDR2 is FQDESV (reference sequence). The CDR3 runs to 16 residues. Trimming cost V 0 bases and J 3 bases; bases outside gene matches: 1. CDR3 protein: CASSLAGTGDTGELFF. The CDR3 DNA follows: TGTGCCAGCAGCTTAGCAGGGACAGGGGACACCGGGGAGCTGTTTTTT.

The chain couples TRBV5-1 to TRBJ2-1; 7 nucleotides line up with TRBD1. J lost 3 bases, V lost 4 bases, and 16 bases had no gene match. Germline CDR1 reads SGHRS; CDR2 reads YFSETQ. The CDR3 is made up of 18 amino acids. Here the CDR3 reads CASSVAGGPNPIYNEQFF. CDR3 coding DNA: TGCGCCAGCAGCGTGGCAGGGGGACCCAATCCCATCTACAATGAGCAGTTCTTC.

DNA of the CDR3: TGTGCCAGCAGCCAAGGCGCCAGCGGGGGGTATGTAAAGGAGCAGTTCTTC. This codes for CASSQGASGGYVKEQFF. The rearrangement links TRBV14 to TRBJ2-1; 9 bases are a match to TRBD2. The CDR3 extends over 17 amino acids. Per the germline V gene, CDR1 is SGHDN and CDR2 is FVKESK. V lost 1 base and J lost 10; bases outside the gene matches: 14.

This clonotype showed up just a few times. This chain joins TRBV12-3 or TRBV12-4 and TRBJ1-1, with 9 bases that match TRBD1. With V trimmed by 7 bases and J by 0 bases, 9 bases remained unmatched. The CDR3 runs to 16 residues. CDR3 amino acids: CASTLGQGGMNTEAFF. The CDR3 region has the DNA TGTGCCAGCACCCTGGGACAGGGCGGGATGAACACTGAAGCTTTCTTT.

To note about this clonotype: Compared with germline, one end of the junction differs, possibly owing to a read error. The DNA of the CDR3 is TGTGCCAGCAGCTTATTGCCGGGGTTGGACTATGGCTACACCTTC. Its translation is CASSLLPGLDYGYTF. The rearrangement uses TRBV27 and TRBJ1-2; D is ambiguous. CDR3 size: 15 residues. The germline V gene encodes CDR1 MNHEY and CDR2 SMNVEV (reference sequence).

The chain combines TRBV6-5 with TRBJ2-5; TRBD2 matches at 8 bases. The ends lost 1 base at V and 4 bases at J; junction bases unmatched: 2. Germline CDR1 reads MNHEY; CDR2 reads SVGAGI. CDR3 length: 14 residues. DNA for the CDR3: TGTGCCAGCAGTTACTTTGCGGGGGGAGAGACCCAGTACTTC. Translated, it gives CASSYFAGGETQYF.

This chain links TRBV28 with TRBJ1-2; D ambiguous. The CDR3 has 17 residues. Per the germline V gene, CDR1 is MDHEN and CDR2 is SYDVKM. Trimming removed 3 bases from V and 0 bases from J, with 17 bases in between. The CDR3 protein is CASSFSRNLLPNYGYTF. The CDR3 bases are TGTGCCAGCAGTTTTAGCAGAAACTTATTACCTAACTATGGCTACACCTTC.

This clonotype was observed a few times. A junction boundary mismatches the germline segment, possibly from a read error. The chain recombines TRBV7-7 with TRBJ2-5; a weak D match, TRBD1 (6 bases). There are 16 residues in the CDR3. Germline V CDR1 and CDR2: SSHAT, FNYEAQ (reference sequence). The CDR3 sequence is CASSLHPRDMVETQYF. As DNA, the CDR3 is TGTGCTAGCAGCTTACACCCCCGGGACATGGTGGAGACCCAGTACTTC.

In its sample, this clonotype was seen a few times. The chain links TRBV20-1 to TRBJ2-3; D unclear. CDR3 length equals 15 residues. V was cut by 1 base and J by 4 bases, with 15 bases left in between. CDR1 is DFQATT and CDR2 is SNEGSKA in the germline V gene (reference sequence). The CDR3 DNA reads as TGCAGTGCTAGAGCTGGGTCTATAACTCCAGATACGCAGTATTTT. Translating it yields CSARAGSITPDTQYF.

The rearrangement links TRBV14 to TRBJ2-5; D is tentatively TRBD1 or TRBD2 (5 bases each). Germline CDR1 is SGHDN and CDR2 is FVKESK. V was trimmed by 3 bases and J by 1 base, leaving 12 bases between them. The CDR3 contains 15 residues. The CDR3 DNA reads TGTGCCAGCAGCCATAAATGGGACGTCCAAGAGACCCAGTACTTC. This codes for CASSHKWDVQETQYF.

V and J are TRBV6-1 and TRBJ2-5; no definite D call. Between the trimmed V and J ends, which lost 3 bases and 2 bases, there was a span of 7 bases. CDR3 size: 13 residues. Per germline, CDR1 MNHNS and CDR2 SASEGT. CDR3 residues: CASSEMRQETQYF. In nucleotides, the CDR3 is TGTGCCAGCAGTGAGATGCGTCAAGAGACCCAGTACTTC.

The table lists this clonotype with a few counts. The chain employs TRBV7-2 and TRBJ1-4; TRBD1 matches 11 bases. Germline trimming cut 5 bases from V and 4 bases from J; bases unmatched to any gene: 6. The CDR3 totals 16 residues. Per the germline V gene, CDR1 is SGHTA and CDR2 is FQGNSA. The CDR3 DNA reads TGTGCCAGCAGCCAGGACAGGGGGCTAGTTAATGAAAAACTGTTTTTT. Protein sequence: CASSQDRGLVNEKLFF. The full variable domain, in which reference TRBV7-2 and TRBJ1-4 provide the parts outside the CDR3, is GAGVSQSPSNKVTEKGKDVELRCDPISGHTALYWYRQSLGQGLEFLIYFQGNSAPDKSGLPSDRFSAERTGGSVSTLTIQRTQQEDSAVYLCASSQDRGLVNEKLFFGSGTQLSVL.

Points on this clonotype: An end of the junction does not agree with germline; a read error may underlie this. The genes are TRBV20-1 and TRBJ2-6; possible D gene TRBD1, 7 bases. CDR3 length: 18 residues. Germline V gene data show CDR1 as DFQATT and CDR2 as SNEGSKA (reference sequence). The CDR3 DNA is TGCAGTGCTAGAGGCGCGGGACAGCATAGCTCTGGGGCCAACGACCTGACTTTC. Its translation: CSARGAGQHSSGANDLTF.

Only a few counts were recorded for this clonotype. The chain combines TRBV4-3 with TRBJ1-2; the D is unclear. V was pared by 1 base and J by 5 bases, with 11 bases between. This CDR3 comprises 14 residues. CDR1 and CDR2 (germline): LGHNA, YSLEER. The chain's CDR3 is CASSQGGREYGYTF. The CDR3 nucleotides read TGCGCCAGCAGCCAAGGTGGCAGAGAATATGGCTACACCTTC.

This chain uses TRBV25-1 with TRBJ1-2; a possible D gene is TRBD1 (6 bases). This CDR3 is built from 14 residues. V shed 2 bases and J shed 5 bases, with 12 bases lying between them. The germline gives CDR1 MGHDK, CDR2 SYGVNS. CDR3 coding DNA: TGTGCCAGCAGTGAAGGGGGCCTAAGGTATGGCTACACCTTC. The encoded protein is CASSEGGLRYGYTF.

The chain is built from TRBV20-1 and TRBJ2-3, with TRBD2 matching over 10 bases. Germline-derived CDR1 and CDR2 are DFQATT and SNEGSKA (reference sequence). The CDR3 loop spans 15 amino acids. After removal of 3 bases from V and 4 bases from J, the junction contained 7 bases not matched to a gene. CDR3 amino acids: CSASPLAGVADTQYF. The DNA for the CDR3 is TGCAGTGCTAGCCCCCTAGCGGGGGTTGCAGATACGCAGTATTTT.

The rearrangement uses TRBV12-3 or TRBV12-4 and TRBJ2-1, with D tentatively TRBD1 (6 bases). Trimming took off 6 bases at V and 3 bases at J, with 15 bases between the two ends. This CDR3 has 15 residues. The CDR3 here is CASSFAGADYNEQFF. In DNA form, the CDR3 reads TGTGCCAGCAGCTTTGCAGGGGCCGACTACAATGAGCAGTTCTTC.

V usage is TRBV6-2 or TRBV6-3 and J usage is TRBJ1-2; D gene unclear. CDR3 length equals 14 residues. Germline V gene sequence: CDR1 MNHEY, CDR2 SVGEGT. Trimming removed 6 bases at V and 3 bases at J, with 14 bases between. CDR3: CASRYRIAYYGYTF. The CDR3 region has the DNA TGTGCCAGCAGATACCGTATCGCCTACTATGGCTACACCTTC.

The chain carries TRBV7-3 and TRBJ2-1; the match to TRBD2 covers 8 bases. Germline loops: CDR1 SGHTA, CDR2 FQGTGA. The V and J ends lost 5 bases and 10 bases, in that order; junction bases with no gene match: 10. This CDR3 contains 14 residues. CDR3 sequence reads: CASSLSRGGGEQFF. CDR3 DNA sequence: TGTGCCAGCAGCCTTTCCCGTGGCGGGGGGGAGCAGTTCTTC.